These 11 T cell receptor beta chains were all obtained from the same sample, sequenced in a study of blood T cell repertoires in COVID-19. TCRdb keeps only in-frame clones here, not all; method: immunoSEQ multiplex PCR. The sample lists approximately 290,000 clones; 65% to 85% were seen once. The specimen was peripheral blood. The receptors here all came from a person aged 70 to 80 with COVID-19, enrolled during active disease.

The CDR3 nucleotides read TGCGCCAGCAGTGAGGGGCGGGGATTGAACACTGAAGCTTTCTTT. Protein: CASSEGRGLNTEAFF. J is TRBJ1-1 and V is TRBV10-2; D gene uncertain. The germline CDR1 and CDR2 sequences are WSHSY and SAAADI. The CDR3 runs to 15 residues. Trimming took 2 bases from V and 0 from J, leaving 10 bases between them.

The rearrangement uses TRBV19 and TRBJ2-1; 8 nucleotides align to TRBD1. CDR1 is LNHDA and CDR2 is SQIVND in the germline V gene (reference sequence). J lost 9 bases, V lost 9 bases, and 13 bases had no gene match. The CDR3 length is 14 residues. The CDR3 DNA reads TGTGCCAGCCAGACAGGGGCCCACGGGGGTGAGCAGTTCTTC. Its translation is CASQTGAHGGEQFF.

The chain links TRBV4-1 to TRBJ2-3; 8 nucleotides agree with TRBD2. CDR3 size: 18 residues. Germline CDR1 and CDR2: MGHRA and YSYEKL. V shed 4 bases and J 2 bases; nucleotides not matched to a gene: 14. DNA of the CDR3: TGCGCCAGCAGCCCCCGCACCCTCTCGGGGGGGAACACAGATACGCAGTATTTT. Translated, it gives CASSPRTLSGGNTDTQYF.

The rearrangement uses TRBV28 and TRBJ2-7; 8 bases match TRBD1. From germline, CDR1 is MDHEN and CDR2 SYDVKM. The length of the CDR3 is 13 residues. V lost 2 bases and J lost 4; bases outside the gene matches: 1. The CDR3 region has the DNA TGTGCCAGCAGTTTAGACAGGGGATACGAGCAGTACTTC. Translation gives CASSLDRGYEQYF.

The chain carries TRBV6-2 or TRBV6-3 and TRBJ1-2; 8 bases agree with TRBD1. V shed 2 bases, J shed 4 bases, and the junction held 3 bases outside the gene matches. In germline, CDR1 is MNHEY, CDR2 SVGEGT. The CDR3 runs to 14 residues. The CDR3 coding sequence is TGTGCCAGCAGTTACCCAGGGGGCGGCTATGGCTACACCTTC. Residues: CASSYPGGGYGYTF.

The gene calls are TRBV15 and TRBJ1-1; possibly TRBD1 for D (5 bases). Germline CDR1 reads LNHNV; CDR2 reads YYDKDF (reference sequence). The length of the CDR3 is 14 residues. V lost 4 bases and J lost 1, with 10 bases in between. The CDR3 sequence is CATSMARANTEAFF. CDR3 nucleotide sequence: TGTGCCACCAGCATGGCCAGGGCGAACACTGAAGCTTTCTTT.

The chain joins TRBV19 to TRBJ2-5; D is unresolved. Trimming removed 2 bases from V and 5 bases from J, with 9 bases in between. Germline assignment: CDR1 LNHDA and CDR2 SQIVND (reference sequence). The CDR3 spans 13 residues. CDR3: CASSIQFLETQYF. CDR3 nucleotide sequence: TGTGCCAGTAGTATACAGTTTTTGGAGACCCAGTACTTC. Using reference TRBV19 and TRBJ2-5 for the parts outside the CDR3, the full variable domain is DGGITQSPKYLFRKEGQNVTLSCEQNLNHDAMYWYRQDPGQGLRLIYYSQIVNDFQKGDIAEGYSVSREKKESFPLTVTSAQKNPTAFYLCASSIQFLETQYFGPGTRLLVL.

The gene calls are TRBV11-3 and TRBJ2-1, with TRBD2 matching 8 bases. Germline V gene lookup returns CDR1 SGHNT and CDR2 YENEEA. The CDR3 has 15 amino acids. V was clipped by 6 bases and J by 6 bases; unmatched bases: 10. The CDR3 DNA reads as TGTGCCAGCAGTATTACCGGGACTAGGGGCAATGAGCAGTTCTTC. This sequence encodes CASSITGTRGNEQFF.

V usage is TRBV5-1 and J usage is TRBJ2-1; 9 bases are a match to TRBD2. The V segment lost 4 bases and the J segment 5 bases; nucleotides outside the gene matches: 13. Germline loops: CDR1 SGHRS, CDR2 YFSETQ. CDR3 length: 17 residues. The CDR3 is CASSPLGLAGTDNEQFF. DNA for the CDR3: TGCGCCAGCAGCCCCTTGGGGCTAGCGGGAACGGACAATGAGCAGTTCTTC.

This chain's CDR3 is CASSHPLRVGEQYF. Here the CDR3 DNA reads TGTGCCAGCAGCCACCCCCTCAGGGTTGGCGAGCAGTACTTC. The chain employs TRBV3-1 (or the pseudogene TRBV3-2) and TRBJ2-7, with TRBD1 as a possible D gene (5 bases). Germline V gene data show CDR1 as LGHDT and CDR2 as YNNKEL (reference sequence). Trimming left V 3 bases short and J 6 bases short, with 15 bases between. This CDR3 is 14 amino acids long.

The CDR3 DNA sequence: TGTGCCAGCAGTAGCGGGACAGGGGGCACCGGGGAGCTGTTTTTT. This encodes CASSSGTGGTGELFF. The chain joins TRBV6-5 to TRBJ2-2; 11 nucleotides line up with TRBD1. V trimming: 5 bases; J trimming: 4 bases; junction bases outside the gene matches: 3. From germline, CDR1 is MNHEY and CDR2 SVGAGI. The CDR3 contains 15 residues.